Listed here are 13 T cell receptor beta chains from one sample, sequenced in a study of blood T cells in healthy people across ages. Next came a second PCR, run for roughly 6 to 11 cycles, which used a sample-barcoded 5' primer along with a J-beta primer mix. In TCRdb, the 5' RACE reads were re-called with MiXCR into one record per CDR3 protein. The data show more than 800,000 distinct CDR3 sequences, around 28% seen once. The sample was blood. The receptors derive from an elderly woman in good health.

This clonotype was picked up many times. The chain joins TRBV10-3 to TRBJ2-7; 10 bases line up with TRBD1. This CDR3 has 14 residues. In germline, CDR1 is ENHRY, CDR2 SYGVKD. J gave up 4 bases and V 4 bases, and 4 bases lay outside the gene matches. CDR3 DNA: TGTGCCATCAGTGGGGACAGGGGCGGGTACGAGCAGTACTTC. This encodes CAISGDRGGYEQYF.

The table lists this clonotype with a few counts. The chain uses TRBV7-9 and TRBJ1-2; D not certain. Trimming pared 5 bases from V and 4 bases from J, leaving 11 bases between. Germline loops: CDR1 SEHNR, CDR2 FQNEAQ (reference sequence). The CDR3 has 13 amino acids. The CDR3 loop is CASSQDQFYGYTF. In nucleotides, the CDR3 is TGTGCCAGCAGCCAAGACCAATTCTATGGCTACACCTTC.

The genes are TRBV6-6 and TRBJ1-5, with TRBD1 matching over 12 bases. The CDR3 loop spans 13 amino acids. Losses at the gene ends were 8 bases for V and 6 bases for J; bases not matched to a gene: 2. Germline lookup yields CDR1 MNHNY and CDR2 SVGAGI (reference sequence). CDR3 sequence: CASGTGGGQPQHF. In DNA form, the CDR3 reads TGTGCCAGCGGGACAGGGGGCGGTCAGCCCCAGCATTTT.

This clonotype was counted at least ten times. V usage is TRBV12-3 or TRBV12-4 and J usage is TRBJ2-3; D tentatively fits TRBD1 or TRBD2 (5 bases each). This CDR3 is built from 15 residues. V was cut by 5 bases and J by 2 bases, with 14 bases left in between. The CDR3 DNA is TGTGCCAGCAGTCCGGGGCTTACCTTCACAGATACGCAGTATTTT. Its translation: CASSPGLTFTDTQYF.

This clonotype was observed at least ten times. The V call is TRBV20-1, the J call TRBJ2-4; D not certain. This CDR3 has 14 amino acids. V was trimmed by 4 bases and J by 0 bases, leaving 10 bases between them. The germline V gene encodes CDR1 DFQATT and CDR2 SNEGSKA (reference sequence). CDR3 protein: CSAMPGIAKNIQYF. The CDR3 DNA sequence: TGCAGTGCTATGCCCGGTATAGCCAAAAACATTCAGTACTTC.

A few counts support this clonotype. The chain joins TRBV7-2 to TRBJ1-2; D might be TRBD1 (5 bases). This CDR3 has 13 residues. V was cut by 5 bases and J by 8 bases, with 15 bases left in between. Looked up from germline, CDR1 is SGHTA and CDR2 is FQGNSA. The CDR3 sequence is CASSPGVGVGYTF. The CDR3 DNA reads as TGTGCCAGCAGCCCGGGGGTAGGGGTAGGCTACACCTTC.

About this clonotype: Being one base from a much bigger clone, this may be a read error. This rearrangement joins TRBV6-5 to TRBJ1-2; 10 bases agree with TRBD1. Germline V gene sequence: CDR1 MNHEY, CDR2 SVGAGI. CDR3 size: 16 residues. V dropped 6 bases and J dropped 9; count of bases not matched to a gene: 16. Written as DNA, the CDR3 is TGTGCCAGCAGAGTTACCCAGGGACAGGGGAGTTATAGCTACACCTTC. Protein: CASRVTQGQGSYSYTF.

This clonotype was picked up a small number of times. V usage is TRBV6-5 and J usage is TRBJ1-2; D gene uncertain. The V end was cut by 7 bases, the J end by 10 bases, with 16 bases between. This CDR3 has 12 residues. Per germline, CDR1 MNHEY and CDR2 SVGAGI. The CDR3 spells CASTGRDDYYTF. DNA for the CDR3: TGTGCCAGCACGGGCAGAGATGACTACTACACCTTC.

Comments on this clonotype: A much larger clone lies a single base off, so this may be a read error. CDR3 DNA sequence: TGTGCCAGCAGCCAAGATCGCCTAGGATATGAGCAGTACTTC. This codes for CASSQDRLGYEQYF. The chain links TRBV3-1 to TRBJ2-5; unclear D gene. The V end was cut by 0 bases, the J end by 11 bases, with 16 bases between. Germline V gene sequence: CDR1 LGHDT, CDR2 YNNKEL (reference sequence). The CDR3 sequence is 14 residues long.

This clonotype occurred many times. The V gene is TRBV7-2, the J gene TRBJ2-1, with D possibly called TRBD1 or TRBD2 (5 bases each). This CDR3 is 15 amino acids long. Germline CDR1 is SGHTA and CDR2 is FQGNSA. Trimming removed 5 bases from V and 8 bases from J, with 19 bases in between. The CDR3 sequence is CASSPRPGTTHEQFF. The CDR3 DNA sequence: TGTGCCAGCAGCCCACGACCGGGGACCACCCATGAGCAGTTCTTC. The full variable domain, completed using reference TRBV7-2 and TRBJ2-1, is GAGVSQSPSNKVTEKGKDVELRCDPISGHTALYWYRQSLGQGLEFLIYFQGNSAPDKSGLPSDRFSAERTGGSVSTLTIQRTQQEDSAVYLCASSPRPGTTHEQFFGPGTRLTVL.

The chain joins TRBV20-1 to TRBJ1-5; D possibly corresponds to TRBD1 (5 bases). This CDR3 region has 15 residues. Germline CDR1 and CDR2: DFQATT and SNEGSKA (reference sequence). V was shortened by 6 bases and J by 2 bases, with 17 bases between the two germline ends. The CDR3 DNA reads TGCAGTGCGCTGCCCAGGGCGTTAGGCAATCAGCCCCAGCATTTT. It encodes CSALPRALGNQPQHF.

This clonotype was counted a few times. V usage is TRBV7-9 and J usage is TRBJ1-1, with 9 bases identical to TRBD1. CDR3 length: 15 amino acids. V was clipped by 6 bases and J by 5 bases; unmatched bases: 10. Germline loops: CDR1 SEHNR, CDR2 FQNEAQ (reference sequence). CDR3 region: CASRGVLTGGTEAFF. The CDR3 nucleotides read TGTGCCAGCAGGGGGGTTTTGACAGGGGGAACTGAAGCTTTCTTT.

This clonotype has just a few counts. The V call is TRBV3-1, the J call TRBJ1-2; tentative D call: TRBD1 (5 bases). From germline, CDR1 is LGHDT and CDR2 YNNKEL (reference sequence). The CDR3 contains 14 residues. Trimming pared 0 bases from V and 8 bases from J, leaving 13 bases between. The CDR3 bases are TGTGCCAGCAGCCAAGAAAGAGGGGTCGGGGGCTACACCTTC. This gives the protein CASSQERGVGGYTF.